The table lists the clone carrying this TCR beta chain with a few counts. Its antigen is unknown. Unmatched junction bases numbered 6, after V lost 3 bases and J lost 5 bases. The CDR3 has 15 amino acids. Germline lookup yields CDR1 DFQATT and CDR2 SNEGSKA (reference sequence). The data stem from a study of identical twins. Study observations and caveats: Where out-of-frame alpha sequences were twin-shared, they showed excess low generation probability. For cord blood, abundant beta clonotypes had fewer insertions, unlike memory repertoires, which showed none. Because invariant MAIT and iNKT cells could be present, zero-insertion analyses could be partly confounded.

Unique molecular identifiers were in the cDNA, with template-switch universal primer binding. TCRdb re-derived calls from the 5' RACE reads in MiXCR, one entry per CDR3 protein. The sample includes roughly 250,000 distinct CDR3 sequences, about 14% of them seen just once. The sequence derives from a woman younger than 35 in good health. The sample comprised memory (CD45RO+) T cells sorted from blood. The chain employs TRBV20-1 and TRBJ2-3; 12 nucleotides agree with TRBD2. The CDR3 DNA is TGCAGTGCTAGTTCTAGCGGGGGGGCCTTAGATACGCAGTATTTT. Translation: CSASSSGGALDTQYF.